Listed here are 28 T cell receptor beta chains from one sample, sequenced in a study of regulatory T cells in long-lasting Graves disease. With iRepertoire HTBI primers and Arm-PCR of CDR3 regions, TCR beta libraries were built. Each CDR3 protein is one row after TCRdb ran MiXCR on the multiplex PCR reads. Of 200,000 to 250,000 distinct CDR3 sequences listed, over 20% are singletons. Time point reported: newly diagnosed GD, antithyroid drugs for less than 3 months. Scientists built the TCR library using RNA that was extracted from PBMCs. Sequences were derived from peripheral blood mononuclear cells (PBMCs), sampled at new diagnosis, from a patient treated with antithyroid drugs. These receptors came from a female donor with Graves disease.

This clonotype was detected many times. The rearrangement links TRBV28 to TRBJ2-5; a possible D gene is TRBD1 (6 bases). Trimming removed 5 bases from V and 6 bases from J, with 16 bases in between. The CDR3 sequence is 14 residues long. CDR1 and CDR2 from the germline V gene are MDHEN and SYDVKM. The CDR3 protein is CASSPGTQPQTQYF. CDR3 nucleotide sequence: TGTGCCAGCAGTCCCGGGACACAACCCCAGACCCAGTACTTC.

This clonotype was detected many times. This sequence joins TRBV28 and TRBJ2-5, with TRBD1 matching over 7 bases. J was trimmed by 9 bases and V by 4 bases; bases with no gene match: 11. This CDR3 comprises 14 residues. Germline-derived CDR1 and CDR2 are MDHEN and SYDVKM. The CDR3 sequence: CASSSPGQPGAQYF. DNA for the CDR3: TGTGCCAGCAGTTCCCCGGGACAGCCAGGGGCCCAGTACTTC.

This clonotype was counted at least ten times. V usage is TRBV15 and J usage is TRBJ2-7; no firm D call. V lost 4 bases and J lost 9, with 25 bases in between. The germline V gene has CDR1 LNHNV and CDR2 YYDKDF (reference sequence). CDR3 length: 16 residues. The CDR3 DNA reads as TGTGCCACCAGCAATTCATTAGGGCCCGGAGTACGACGGCAGTACTTC. Protein: CATSNSLGPGVRRQYF.

The chain recombines TRBV7-6 with TRBJ1-1; TRBD1 is a possible D gene (6 bases). Per germline, CDR1 SGHVS and CDR2 FNYEAQ. V dropped 6 bases and J dropped 6 bases, with 17 bases sitting between them. The CDR3 runs 14 residues. Here the CDR3 DNA reads TGTGCCAGCAGAGGTTGGCAGGGGAAATCTGAAGCTTTCTTT. Its protein is CASRGWQGKSEAFF. The full variable domain, its missing parts supplied by reference TRBV7-6 and TRBJ1-1, is GAGVSQSPRYKVTKRGQDVALRCDPISGHVSLYWYRQALGQGPEFLTYFNYEAQQDKSGLPNDRFSAERPEGSISTLTIQRTEQRDSAMYRCASRGWQGKSEAFFGQGTRLTVV.

Comments on this clonotype: With a far larger clone one base away, a read error is the likely cause. Written as DNA, the CDR3 is TGTGCCAGCAGCGGGACTAGCGGGAGCTCCTACAATGAGCAGTACTTC. This sequence encodes CASSGTSGSSYNEQYF. The chain links TRBV12-3 or TRBV12-4 to TRBJ2-5; 14 positions agree with TRBD2. Germline trimming cut 6 bases from V and 11 bases from J; bases unmatched to any gene: 14. The CDR3 length is 16 residues.

This clonotype came up many times. This chain connects TRBV2 to TRBJ1-1; D possibly corresponds to TRBD1 (5 bases). Trimming removed 5 bases from V and 3 bases from J, with 16 bases in between. This CDR3 has 15 amino acids. Germline CDR1 reads SNHLY; CDR2 reads FYNNEI. The CDR3 region is CASSPWQGFDTEAFF. The DNA of the CDR3 is TGTGCCAGCAGTCCCTGGCAGGGTTTTGACACTGAAGCTTTCTTT.

A note on this clonotype: This clone may be a read error of a much larger clone one base away. This chain connects TRBV20-1 to TRBJ1-2; TRBD1 matches at 8 bases. CDR1 is DFQATT, CDR2 SNEGSKA, per germline (reference sequence). The V and J ends lost 5 bases and 8 bases, in that order; junction bases with no gene match: 7. This CDR3 has 12 residues. The CDR3 loop is CSAGHGTGGYTF. CDR3 coding DNA: TGCAGTGCTGGACACGGGACAGGAGGCTACACCTTC.

The chain carries TRBV30 and TRBJ2-5, with no clear D. Per germline, CDR1 GTSNPN and CDR2 SVGIG (reference sequence). Trimming took 0 bases from V and 5 from J, leaving 13 bases between them. This CDR3 has 14 residues. DNA of the CDR3: TGTGCCTGGAGTGTGTTCCCCGACCGGGAGACCCAGTACTTC. It is translated as CAWSVFPDRETQYF.

This clonotype was observed at least ten times. This rearrangement joins TRBV11-3 to TRBJ2-1; 8 bases match TRBD2. V shed 5 bases, J shed 9 bases, and the junction held 12 bases outside the gene matches. Germline V gene sequence: CDR1 SGHNT, CDR2 YENEEA. This CDR3 contains 15 residues. CDR3 sequence reads: CASSRTPGGASEQFF. Written as DNA, the CDR3 is TGTGCCAGCAGCCGAACCCCCGGGGGGGCGAGTGAGCAGTTCTTC.

About this clonotype itself: Since a much larger clone is just one base distant, this may be a read error. The rearrangement uses TRBV18 and TRBJ2-3; D may be TRBD2 (5 bases). Germline values: CDR1 KGHSH, CDR2 LQKENI. There are 14 residues in the CDR3. The CDR3 reads CASSPPASTDMQYF. CDR3 bases: TGTGCCAGCTCACCGCCGGCTAGCACAGATATGCAGTATTTT.

This clonotype was seen repeatedly, ten times or more. The chain combines TRBV15 with TRBJ1-1; D remains unclear. Looked up from germline, CDR1 is LNHNV and CDR2 is YYDKDF (reference sequence). The CDR3 extends over 13 amino acids. Trimming cost V 0 bases and J 9 bases, with 11 bases left between them. The CDR3, as DNA: TGTGCCACCAGCAGAGATGTGGTTTCCCAAGCTTTCTTT. It encodes CATSRDVVSQAFF.

This clonotype was detected many times. The CDR3 loop is CASSTIGTGHQPQHF. The CDR3 nucleotides are TGTGCCAGCAGCACAATAGGGACAGGCCATCAGCCCCAGCATTTT. J is TRBJ1-5 and V is TRBV28; 8 nucleotides agree with TRBD1. Trimming removed 6 bases from V and 5 bases from J; junction bases left unmatched: 9. The CDR3 is 15 residues long. The germline V gene has CDR1 MDHEN and CDR2 SYDVKM.

This clonotype was seen at least ten times. The chain is built from TRBV11-3 and TRBJ2-7, with 8 bases lining up with TRBD2. The V gene end was trimmed by 2 bases and the J gene end by 3 bases; junction bases not matched to a gene: 3. In germline, CDR1 is SGHNT, CDR2 YENEEA. The CDR3 is 14 residues long. The chain's CDR3 is CASSLNSGNYEQYF. Here the CDR3 DNA reads TGTGCCAGCAGCTTAAATAGCGGGAACTACGAGCAGTACTTC.

This clonotype was seen many times. The rearrangement uses TRBV20-1 and TRBJ2-5; TRBD1 agrees at 8 bases. The CDR3 is 15 amino acids. The V segment lost 6 bases and the J segment 2 bases; nucleotides outside the gene matches: 11. CDR1 and CDR2 (germline): DFQATT, SNEGSKA (reference sequence). The CDR3 sequence is CSASNWTGWQETQYF. CDR3 in DNA: TGCAGTGCCAGTAACTGGACAGGGTGGCAAGAGACCCAGTACTTC.

At least ten counts were recorded for this clonotype. The chain joins TRBV29-1 to TRBJ1-5; no clear D gene. Germline CDR1 SQVTM, CDR2 ANQGSEA. V dropped 7 bases and J dropped 2 bases, with 9 bases sitting between them. This CDR3 contains 12 residues. The CDR3 sequence: CSAGDGNQPQHF. The CDR3 region has the DNA TGCAGCGCAGGCGACGGCAATCAGCCCCAGCATTTT.

V and J are TRBV20-1 and TRBJ2-7, with D perhaps matching TRBD1 (5 bases). With 0 bases removed from V and 6 bases from J, the gap between germline ends came to 12 bases. The CDR3 sequence is 13 residues long. Germline CDR1 and CDR2: DFQATT and SNEGSKA (reference sequence). CDR3 amino acids: CSARDPGRVEQYF. CDR3 nucleotides: TGCAGTGCTAGAGATCCCGGCAGGGTCGAGCAGTACTTC.

This clonotype was observed at least ten times. The chain uses TRBV11-3 and TRBJ2-7; either TRBD1 or TRBD2 may fit D (6 bases each). The CDR3 length is 16 residues. Between the trimmed V and J ends, which lost 5 bases and 4 bases, there was a span of 21 bases. The germline V gene encodes CDR1 SGHNT and CDR2 YENEEA. The CDR3 sequence: CASSLGLSGGGYEQYF. The CDR3 DNA is TGTGCCAGCAGCCTAGGCTTATCAGGAGGGGGGTACGAGCAGTACTTC.

This clonotype was detected many times. The chain joins TRBV11-3 to TRBJ2-3, with D perhaps TRBD1 or TRBD2 (5 bases each). Germline V gene sequence: CDR1 SGHNT, CDR2 YENEEA. There are 15 residues in the CDR3. V was shortened by 1 base and J by 2 bases, with 10 bases between the two germline ends. The CDR3 reads CASSLGGTTTDTQYF. CDR3 sequence (DNA): TGTGCCAGCAGCTTAGGTGGGACCACCACAGATACGCAGTATTTT.

This clonotype showed up just a few times. The chain is built from TRBV2 and TRBJ2-1; D not resolved. The CDR3 has 13 residues. Per germline, CDR1 SNHLY and CDR2 FYNNEI. The germline V and J ends were trimmed by 8 bases and 10 bases, with 18 bases remaining between them. The DNA of the CDR3 is TGTGCCAGCGGGGATGTACACTCCTACGAGCAGTTCTTC. Amino acids: CASGDVHSYEQFF.

The V gene is TRBV18, the J gene TRBJ2-2; D is unclear. The CDR3 loop spans 14 amino acids. V was clipped by 2 bases and J by 8 bases, with 12 bases between them. Germline V gene sequence: CDR1 KGHSH, CDR2 LQKENI. The DNA of the CDR3 is TGTGCCAGCTCACCAGAATTAGACCCGGGGGAGCTGTTTTTT. Translated, it gives CASSPELDPGELFF.

The rearrangement joins TRBV7-9 to TRBJ2-1; D not certain. This CDR3 spans 14 amino acids. The V end was cut by 5 bases, the J end by 2 bases, with 10 bases between. Germline V gives CDR1 SEHNR, CDR2 FQNEAQ (reference sequence). The CDR3 reads CASSAPGPYNEQFF. The CDR3 nucleotides are TGTGCCAGCAGCGCCCCGGGCCCCTACAATGAGCAGTTCTTC. Complete variable domain (other parts from reference TRBV7-9 and TRBJ2-1): DTGVSQNPRHKITKRGQNVTFRCDPISEHNRLYWYRQTLGQGPEFLTYFQNEAQLEKSRLLSDRFSAERPKGSFSTLEIQRTEQGDSAMYLCASSAPGPYNEQFFGPGTRLTVL.

This clonotype showed up many times. This chain connects TRBV6-1 to TRBJ2-5; TRBD2 aligns across 10 bases. J was trimmed by 2 bases and V by 5 bases; bases with no gene match: 8. CDR1 and CDR2 (germline): MNHNS, SASEGT. This CDR3 is 16 amino acids long. CDR3 region: CASSPRGSGGQETQYF. In nucleotides, the CDR3 is TGTGCCAGCAGTCCCCGGGGTAGCGGGGGGCAAGAGACCCAGTACTTC.

This clonotype has only a few counts. The V call is TRBV7-3, the J call TRBJ1-1; TRBD1 is a possible D gene (5 bases). Germline V gene sequence: CDR1 SGHTA, CDR2 FQGTGA. CDR3 size: 13 residues. The germline V and J ends were trimmed by 1 base and 6 bases, with 9 bases remaining between them. The CDR3 region has the DNA TGTGCCAGCAGCTTAAGGGGGGGGGCTGAAGCTTTCTTT. Translated, it gives CASSLRGGAEAFF. Filled out from reference TRBV7-3 and TRBJ1-1, the complete variable domain reads GAGVSQTPSNKVTEKGKYVELRCDPISGHTALYWYRQSLGQGPEFLIYFQGTGAADDSGLPNDRFFAVRPEGSVSTLKIQRTERGDSAVYLCASSLRGGAEAFFGQGTRLTVV.

This clonotype was recorded only once. This CDR3 fails to terminate in the conserved phenylalanine or tryptophan, so it likely reflects a read error. The genes are TRBV7-2 and TRBJ1-1; no clear D. Germline values: CDR1 SGHTA, CDR2 FQGNSA. This CDR3 has 14 amino acids. Here the CDR3 reads CVSRPDGRNTEAFL. CDR3 DNA sequence: TGTGTCAGCAGACCCGACGGGAGGAACACTGAAGCTTTCCTT.

The chain couples TRBV18 to TRBJ2-1; D is ambiguous. The germline V gene has CDR1 KGHSH and CDR2 LQKENI. Trimming cost V 0 bases and J 5 bases, with 11 bases left between them. The CDR3 covers 15 residues. The DNA of the CDR3 is TGTGCCAGCTCACCACCGCTGGACCTAGACAATGAGCAGTTCTTC. Translation: CASSPPLDLDNEQFF.

In this sample, this clonotype turned up many times. The chain links TRBV10-2 to TRBJ2-1; 7 nucleotides match TRBD2. V lost 3 bases to trimming and J lost 8 bases; unmatched junction nucleotides: 7. Germline lookup yields CDR1 WSHSY and CDR2 SAAADI. This CDR3 has 14 amino acids. CDR3 coding DNA: TGCGCCAGCAGTGAATCGGGTGGGGGGGATGAGCAGTTCTTC. It yields the protein CASSESGGGDEQFF.

V gene TRBV7-2 combines with J gene TRBJ2-2; the D is unclear. Per germline, CDR1 SGHTA and CDR2 FQGNSA. V shed 1 base and J shed 6 bases, with 15 bases lying between them. The CDR3 loop spans 16 amino acids. The CDR3 DNA reads TGTGCCAGCAGCTTAGATGGCAGGTTGGCTCCCGGGGAGCTGTTTTTT. This sequence encodes CASSLDGRLAPGELFF.

The chain links TRBV10-3 to TRBJ2-1; maybe TRBD2 (6 bases). Trimming removed 5 bases from V and 6 bases from J, with 11 bases in between. This CDR3 has 13 amino acids. Germline CDR1 reads ENHRY; CDR2 reads SYGVKD. CDR3 loop: CAISYGTFNEQFF. The CDR3 coding sequence is TGTGCCATCAGTTACGGGACTTTCAATGAGCAGTTCTTC.